Below are 23 T cell receptor beta chains sequenced from a single sample in a study of T cell repertoires in cytomegalovirus infection. These receptors are not linked to any known antigen. A single record per CDR3 protein comes from TCRdb applying MiXCR to the reads. Of just under 500,000 distinct CDR3 sequences in the sample, 33% were seen once. The sample in question was cultured PBMCs, obtained from culture after CMV antigen stimulation. These receptors all stem from a human donor in good health (CMV status not recorded). Some clones in this sample may be carry-over from other donors' samples.

This clonotype was seen a handful of times. The chain links TRBV20-1 to TRBJ1-2; no clear D. Trimming took 2 bases from V and 4 from J, leaving 14 bases between them. The CDR3 has 14 residues. CDR1 and CDR2 from the germline V gene are DFQATT and SNEGSKA (reference sequence). This CDR3 is CSARQPGWGYGYTF. Here the CDR3 DNA reads TGCAGTGCTAGACAACCGGGTTGGGGCTATGGCTACACCTTC.

This chain links TRBV5-1 with TRBJ2-7; 9 positions match TRBD1. The germline V gene has CDR1 SGHRS and CDR2 YFSETQ. The CDR3 runs 15 residues. The trim removed 2 bases at V and 3 bases at J, leaving 6 bases unmatched. The CDR3 here is CASSLNGQGYYEQYV. The CDR3 nucleotides read TGCGCCAGCAGCTTAAACGGACAGGGGTACTACGAGCAGTACGTC.

The chain has TRBV19 and TRBJ2-2, with D perhaps TRBD1 (6 bases). Trimming cost V 3 bases and J 5 bases, with 13 bases left between them. Germline V gives CDR1 LNHDA, CDR2 SQIVND (reference sequence). The CDR3 runs 15 residues. The CDR3: CASSIQGPGTGELFF. CDR3 bases: TGTGCCAGTAGTATTCAGGGGCCGGGGACCGGGGAGCTGTTTTTT.

The table lists this clonotype with a count of one. The DNA of the CDR3 is TGTGCCAGCGCAGTTTGGTTCGGACAGGGTCTTCCCCTCGAAAAACTGTTTTTT. Translating it yields CASAVWFGQGLPLEKLFF. The chain has TRBV27 and TRBJ1-4; 8 bases are shared with TRBD1. This CDR3 is built from 18 residues. Trimming took 8 bases from V and 8 from J; bases not matched to a gene: 22. CDR1 is MNHEY, CDR2 SMNVEV, per germline (reference sequence).

Only a few counts were recorded for this clonotype. V and J are TRBV10-3 and TRBJ1-6; 7 nucleotides agree with TRBD1. The CDR3 consists of 16 residues. Germline values: CDR1 ENHRY, CDR2 SYGVKD. V lost 3 bases to trimming and J lost 0 bases; unmatched junction nucleotides: 2. CDR3 protein: CAISEQGSSYNSPLHF. The CDR3 DNA is TGTGCCATCAGTGAACAGGGGAGCTCCTATAATTCACCCCTCCACTTT.

This clonotype has only a few counts. The chain uses TRBV7-2 and TRBJ2-7; TRBD1 aligns across 7 bases. Unmatched junction bases numbered 5, after V lost 2 bases and J lost 4 bases. The CDR3 runs to 14 residues. Germline V gives CDR1 SGHTA, CDR2 FQGNSA. The CDR3 protein is CASSLRSGQYEQYF. The CDR3 DNA reads as TGTGCCAGCAGCTTACGGTCGGGACAGTACGAGCAGTACTTC. The variable domain in full, completed from reference TRBV7-2 and TRBJ2-7, reads GAGVSQSPSNKVTEKGKDVELRCDPISGHTALYWYRQSLGQGLEFLIYFQGNSAPDKSGLPSDRFSAERTGGSVSTLTIQRTQQEDSAVYLCASSLRSGQYEQYFGPGTRLTVT.

J is TRBJ1-1 and V is TRBV27; 9 bases map to TRBD1. Looked up from germline, CDR1 is MNHEY and CDR2 is SMNVEV (reference sequence). V lost 3 bases and J lost 5; bases outside the gene matches: 10. This CDR3 comprises 16 residues. This CDR3 is CASSFGTGLHETEAFF. Here the CDR3 DNA reads TGTGCCAGCAGTTTTGGGACAGGGCTCCATGAAACTGAAGCTTTCTTT.

In this sample, this clonotype turned up a few times. This sequence joins TRBV7-2 and TRBJ2-7; D unclear. The CDR3 length is 14 residues. Germline V gives CDR1 SGHTA, CDR2 FQGNSA. V was pared by 1 base and J by 0 bases, with 7 bases between. The CDR3 DNA reads as TGTGCCAGCAGCTTAGATCCTAGCTCCTACGAGCAGTACTTC. It is translated as CASSLDPSSYEQYF.

This clonotype has just a few counts. The chain uses TRBV28 and TRBJ2-3, with D perhaps TRBD2 (6 bases). Germline V gives CDR1 MDHEN, CDR2 SYDVKM. The CDR3 extends over 15 amino acids. V was cut by 6 bases and J by 2 bases, with 15 bases left in between. DNA of the CDR3: TGTGCCAGCAGATTCAGACTAGGGCTCACAGATACGCAGTATTTT. Amino acids: CASRFRLGLTDTQYF.

The chain uses TRBV7-3 and TRBJ2-1, with no clear D. Germline CDR1 reads SGHTA; CDR2 reads FQGTGA. The CDR3 loop spans 14 amino acids. V shed 1 base and J shed 5 bases, with 9 bases lying between them. In DNA, the CDR3 is TGTGCCAGCAGCTTAATGTCAGCTGACAATGAGCAGTTCTTC. It specifies CASSLMSADNEQFF.

This clonotype was seen many times. The V and J genes are TRBV7-2 and TRBJ2-1; D remains unclear. V was clipped by 1 base and J by 4 bases, with 8 bases between them. Looked up from germline, CDR1 is SGHTA and CDR2 is FQGNSA. This CDR3 region has 14 residues. The CDR3 loop reads CASSLGTEYNEQFF. CDR3 bases: TGTGCCAGCAGCTTAGGGACGGAATACAATGAGCAGTTCTTC.

The chain employs TRBV7-8 and TRBJ2-3, with 12 bases fitting TRBD2. Germline V lookup: CDR1 SGHVS, CDR2 FQNEAQ. The CDR3 covers 18 residues. The V segment lost 1 base and the J segment 0 bases; nucleotides outside the gene matches: 5. CDR3 loop: CASSLGSTSGSSTDTQYF. DNA of the CDR3: TGTGCCAGCAGCTTAGGTTCGACTAGCGGGAGTAGCACAGATACGCAGTATTTT.

This clonotype was observed a few times. V and J are TRBV28 and TRBJ2-1, with 9 bases lining up with TRBD1. V dropped 7 bases and J dropped 8; count of bases not matched to a gene: 9. CDR3 size: 14 residues. Germline V gene sequence: CDR1 MDHEN, CDR2 SYDVKM. The DNA for the CDR3 is TGTGCCAGCATAACCGACAGGGGGTACGATGAGCAGTTCTTC. Translating it yields CASITDRGYDEQFF.

The CDR3 spells CASSSGTSGMGVLYEQYF. The CDR3 DNA sequence: TGTGCCAGCAGTTCCGGGACTAGCGGGATGGGGGTCTTATACGAGCAGTACTTC. This chain joins TRBV28 and TRBJ2-7, with 13 bases identical to TRBD2. V shed 4 bases and J 4 bases; nucleotides not matched to a gene: 13. Germline V gene lookup returns CDR1 MDHEN and CDR2 SYDVKM. The CDR3 extends over 18 amino acids.

There are a few counts of this clonotype. The chain joins TRBV20-1 to TRBJ2-7, with D unclear. This CDR3 has 10 amino acids. V lost 0 bases and J lost 9, with 6 bases in between. Per germline, CDR1 DFQATT and CDR2 SNEGSKA (reference sequence). The chain's CDR3 is CSAREDVQYF. CDR3 nucleotides: TGCAGTGCTAGAGAAGATGTGCAGTACTTC.

This clonotype turned up a few times. The genes are TRBV7-6 and TRBJ1-5, with D hard to call. The germline V gene has CDR1 SGHVS and CDR2 FNYEAQ. V lost 4 bases and J 7 bases, leaving 14 bases between the germline ends. The CDR3 runs 14 residues. The CDR3 is CASSSRTARQPQHF. CDR3 in DNA: TGTGCCAGCAGCTCGCGGACTGCGCGGCAGCCCCAGCATTTT.

This clonotype was seen only once. The chain has TRBV19 and TRBJ2-1, with D hard to call. This CDR3 region has 14 residues. V was shortened by 6 bases and J by 4 bases, with 13 bases between the two germline ends. From germline, CDR1 is LNHDA and CDR2 SQIVND (reference sequence). Here the CDR3 DNA reads TGTGCCAGTAGCACTGTTTGGAGTTACAATGAGCAGTTCTTC. Its translation: CASSTVWSYNEQFF.

Turning to this clonotype: Germline and junction disagree at one end, which may indicate a read error. The rearrangement uses TRBV4-1 and TRBJ2-5; D possibly corresponds to TRBD2 (5 bases). Germline CDR1 reads MGHRA; CDR2 reads YSYEKL. This CDR3 comprises 11 residues. The CDR3 coding sequence is TGCGCCAGCAGCTCTGGCGGGCGTTTGCACTTC. The encoded protein is CASSSGGRLHF.

The chain has TRBV6-1 and TRBJ2-7, with 7 bases that match TRBD2. The CDR3 runs to 13 residues. J gave up 2 bases and V 6 bases, and 4 bases lay outside the gene matches. Per the germline V gene, CDR1 is MNHNS and CDR2 is SASEGT. The CDR3 DNA sequence: TGTGCCAGCAGCTGGAGCGGGACCTACGAGCAGTACGTC. This translates into CASSWSGTYEQYV.

This clonotype was detected only a few times. The chain uses TRBV12-3 or TRBV12-4 and TRBJ2-1; 7 bases are a match to TRBD2. The CDR3 runs 14 residues. Unmatched junction bases numbered 9, after V lost 8 bases and J lost 5 bases. CDR3 region: CASGNLLADNEQFF. The CDR3 DNA sequence: TGTGCCAGCGGCAACCTTCTAGCGGACAATGAGCAGTTCTTC.

V usage is TRBV6-5 and J usage is TRBJ1-4; D gene unclear. CDR1 MNHEY and CDR2 SVGAGI come from the germline V gene. With 5 bases removed from V and 8 bases from J, the gap between germline ends came to 18 bases. The CDR3 has 15 residues. The CDR3, as DNA: TGTGCCAGCAGTCGCCCGGGCCCTTTAGGGGAAAAACTGTTTTTT. It translates to CASSRPGPLGEKLFF.

The chain uses TRBV5-1 and TRBJ2-5; D perhaps matches TRBD2 (5 bases). V shed 2 bases and J shed 7 bases, with 18 bases lying between them. Germline lookup yields CDR1 SGHRS and CDR2 YFSETQ. The CDR3 consists of 15 residues. The CDR3 spells CASSLQTPSEGTQYF. CDR3 DNA sequence: TGCGCCAGCAGCTTACAGACTCCATCCGAGGGGACCCAGTACTTC.

This rearrangement joins TRBV27 to TRBJ2-2, with 13 bases aligning to TRBD2. The length of the CDR3 is 15 residues. V trimming: 5 bases; J trimming: 5 bases; junction bases outside the gene matches: 2. Germline V gene sequence: CDR1 MNHEY, CDR2 SMNVEV (reference sequence). The CDR3 DNA reads TGTGCCAGCAGTCAGGGACTAGCGGGGACCGGGGAGCTGTTTTTT. Translation: CASSQGLAGTGELFF.